One and the same sample provided the 28 T cell receptor beta chains below, sequenced in a study of blood T cell repertoires in COVID-19. TCRdb's table, derived via immunoSEQ multiplex PCR, lists solely in-frame clones and lacks some. The sample holds 150,000 or so clones; 65% to 85% are singletons and the top ten take under 5%. The specimen sequenced was peripheral blood. The origin of the receptors is a woman aged 55-75 years with acute or convalescent COVID-19.

This chain connects TRBV19 to TRBJ1-2; D possibly corresponds to TRBD1 (6 bases). The ends were cut back, 5 bases at V and 8 bases at J, with 15 bases in the middle. The CDR3 consists of 13 residues. The germline gives CDR1 LNHDA, CDR2 SQIVND (reference sequence). The CDR3 DNA sequence: TGTGCCAGTAGTTCACAGGGATATGGCGGCTACACCTTC. It specifies CASSSQGYGGYTF.

The rearrangement links TRBV5-4 to TRBJ2-7; 7 nucleotides line up with TRBD1. J gave up 3 bases and V 0 bases, and 9 bases lay outside the gene matches. CDR3 length equals 16 residues. Germline V gene data show CDR1 as SGHNT and CDR2 as YYREEE (reference sequence). CDR3 amino acids: CASSLGRTGVLYEQYF. The CDR3 DNA follows: TGTGCCAGCAGCTTGGGAAGAACAGGGGTCCTCTACGAGCAGTACTTC. The full variable domain, its missing parts supplied by reference TRBV5-4 and TRBJ2-7, is ETGVTQSPTHLIKTRGQQVTLRCSSQSGHNTVSWYQQALGQGPQFIFQYYREEENGRGNFPPRFSGLQFPNYSSELNVNALELDDSALYLCASSLGRTGVLYEQYFGPGTRLTVT.

The rearrangement joins TRBV27 to TRBJ2-1, with a tentative D call TRBD2 (5 bases). The germline V gene encodes CDR1 MNHEY and CDR2 SMNVEV (reference sequence). Trimming took 8 bases from V and 1 from J, leaving 15 bases between them. The CDR3 length is 15 residues. The CDR3 region is CASSRELVSYNEQFF. CDR3 bases: TGTGCCAGCTCTCGAGAACTAGTTTCCTACAATGAGCAGTTCTTC.

The J gene is TRBJ2-3, the V gene TRBV30; 10 positions agree with TRBD2. With V trimmed by 2 bases and J by 5 bases, 7 bases remained unmatched. The CDR3 is made up of 15 amino acids. Germline V lookup: CDR1 GTSNPN, CDR2 SVGIG (reference sequence). CDR3 in amino acids: CAWSIMASGRDTQYF. The CDR3 DNA follows: TGTGCCTGGAGTATCATGGCTAGCGGGAGAGATACGCAGTATTTT.

The chain carries TRBV24-1 and TRBJ2-7; D is perhaps TRBD1 (6 bases). Germline values: CDR1 KGHDR, CDR2 SFDVKD. This CDR3 contains 15 residues. V gave up 4 bases and J gave up 4 bases, with 16 bases separating them. The CDR3 loop is CATSDAQGNPYEQYF. For the CDR3, the DNA is TGTGCCACCAGTGACGCGCAGGGGAACCCGTACGAGCAGTACTTC.

The chain has TRBV19 and TRBJ1-1, with TRBD1 identical over 8 bases. The length of the CDR3 is 15 residues. J gave up 0 bases and V 6 bases, and 6 bases lay outside the gene matches. The V gene's germline CDR1 is LNHDA and CDR2 SQIVND (reference sequence). The CDR3, as DNA: TGTGCCAGTAGAACACAGGGGGTCATGAACACTGAAGCTTTCTTT. Amino acid sequence: CASRTQGVMNTEAFF.

This chain uses TRBV11-3 with TRBJ1-2; D is ambiguous. Trimming left V 4 bases short and J 5 bases short, with 8 bases between. The CDR3 spans 12 residues. From germline, CDR1 is SGHNT and CDR2 YENEEA. CDR3 protein: CASSSRGYGYTF. DNA for the CDR3: TGTGCCAGCAGCTCCCGCGGATATGGCTACACCTTC.

The chain couples TRBV28 to TRBJ2-2; the D is unclear. The CDR3 is 15 residues long. CDR1 MDHEN and CDR2 SYDVKM come from the germline V gene. Trimming cost V 4 bases and J 1 base, with 10 bases left between them. Here the CDR3 DNA reads TGTGCCAGCAGTTATCTACAGCTGAACACCGGGGAGCTGTTTTTT. This encodes CASSYLQLNTGELFF.

The chain recombines TRBV5-4 with TRBJ2-7; D may be TRBD1 (5 bases). CDR3 length: 15 residues. Trimming removed 4 bases at V and 2 bases at J, with 16 bases between. CDR1 is SGHNT, CDR2 YYREEE, per germline (reference sequence). CDR3 in amino acids: CASSPADRTPYEQYF. CDR3 DNA sequence: TGTGCCAGCAGCCCGGCCGACAGAACTCCCTACGAGCAGTACTTC.

This clone was seen a single time. This chain links TRBV5-1 with TRBJ1-3, with 8 bases aligning to TRBD1. The CDR3 extends over 14 amino acids. Germline V lookup: CDR1 SGHRS, CDR2 YFSETQ. V lost 4 bases to trimming and J lost 3 bases; unmatched junction nucleotides: 3. The CDR3 coding sequence is TGCGCCAGCAGCCCTGGACAGGGTGGAAACACCATATATTTT. It translates to CASSPGQGGNTIYF.

The chain employs TRBV5-5 and TRBJ1-6; TRBD1 might be the D (5 bases). The CDR3 runs 14 residues. V lost 0 bases to trimming and J lost 8 bases, with 9 bases between them. Germline V gene data show CDR1 as SGHKS and CDR2 as YYEKEE (reference sequence). This CDR3 is CASSLGGAYSPLHF. The CDR3 coding sequence is TGTGCCAGCAGCTTGGGGGGCGCGTATTCACCCCTCCACTTT.

This chain connects TRBV30 to TRBJ2-7; 9 bases are shared with TRBD1. This CDR3 is 12 amino acids long. J lost 6 bases, V lost 5 bases, and 5 bases had no gene match. The germline V gene encodes CDR1 GTSNPN and CDR2 SVGIG (reference sequence). The CDR3 region is CAWSRTGAEQYF. CDR3 nucleotides: TGTGCCTGGTCCCGGACAGGGGCCGAGCAGTACTTC.

This chain connects TRBV9 to TRBJ1-5; 10 bases fit TRBD1. Germline CDR1 SGDLS, CDR2 YYNGEE. V dropped 4 bases and J dropped 6; count of bases not matched to a gene: 4. This CDR3 has 14 amino acids. DNA for the CDR3: TGTGCCAGCAGCTCGACAGGGGGCGGTCAGCCCCAGCATTTT. Translated, it gives CASSSTGGGQPQHF.

The gene calls are TRBV19 and TRBJ1-5; D is uncertain. Germline V gene lookup returns CDR1 LNHDA and CDR2 SQIVND (reference sequence). This CDR3 is built from 17 residues. V was trimmed by 3 bases and J by 0 bases, leaving 15 bases between them. The CDR3 region has the DNA TGTGCCAGTAGTATCGGCGAGATACTATATAGCAATCAGCCCCAGCATTTT. Residues: CASSIGEILYSNQPQHF.

This chain links TRBV29-1 with TRBJ1-2; D uncertain. The CDR3 has 12 amino acids. Trimming stripped 6 bases from V and 0 bases from J, with 8 bases between. CDR1 and CDR2 from the germline V gene are SQVTM and ANQGSEA. Here the CDR3 reads CSVPFSNYGYTF. DNA of the CDR3: TGCAGCGTCCCCTTCTCTAACTATGGCTACACCTTC.

This sequence joins TRBV3-1 (or the pseudogene TRBV3-2) and TRBJ1-2; D uncertain. The CDR3 loop spans 14 amino acids. CDR1 LGHDT and CDR2 YNNKEL come from the germline V gene (reference sequence). V lost 1 base, J lost 7 bases, and 13 bases lay in between. CDR3 in amino acids: CASSQGTGYTGYTF. CDR3 DNA sequence: TGTGCCAGCAGCCAAGGGACGGGGTATACTGGCTACACCTTC.

This sequence joins TRBV5-1 and TRBJ1-2, with D possibly being TRBD1 (5 bases). The V gene lost 0 bases and the J gene lost 4 bases, with 7 bases spanning the gap. The CDR3 loop spans 13 amino acids. From germline, CDR1 is SGHRS and CDR2 YFSETQ. The CDR3 loop reads CASSLEGSYGYTF. The DNA of the CDR3 is TGCGCCAGCAGCTTGGAGGGGTCCTATGGCTACACCTTC.

This clone has a handful of counts. The CDR3 reads CASTSIPSGTGTGGYTF. As DNA, the CDR3 is TGTGCCAGCACTAGTATCCCATCCGGGACAGGGACCGGAGGCTACACCTTC. The rearrangement uses TRBV2 and TRBJ1-2; TRBD1 agrees at 9 bases. V lost 7 bases to trimming and J lost 8 bases; unmatched junction nucleotides: 20. The germline CDR1 and CDR2 sequences are SNHLY and FYNNEI. This CDR3 region has 17 residues. Full variable domain (rest looked up from reference TRBV2 and TRBJ1-2): EPEVTQTPSHQVTQMGQEVILRCVPISNHLYFYWYRQILGQKVEFLVSFYNNEISEKSEIFDDQFSVERPDGSNFTLKIRSTKLEDSAMYFCASTSIPSGTGTGGYTFGSGTRLTVV.

The J gene is TRBJ1-2, the V gene TRBV3-1 (or the pseudogene TRBV3-2); maybe TRBD1 (6 bases). There are 13 residues in the CDR3. Germline CDR1 LGHDT, CDR2 YNNKEL (reference sequence). V gave up 3 bases and J gave up 3 bases, with 8 bases separating them. The DNA for the CDR3 is TGTGCCAGCAGCCAGGACAGCTACTATGGCTACACCTTC. It encodes CASSQDSYYGYTF.

The chain couples TRBV11-2 to TRBJ2-3, with D possibly being TRBD1 (5 bases). With 8 bases removed from V and 0 bases from J, the gap between germline ends came to 9 bases. The germline gives CDR1 SGHAT, CDR2 FQNNGV. The CDR3 spans 13 residues. DNA of the CDR3: TGTGCCAGCCATAAGGGGAGCACAGATACGCAGTATTTT. It is translated as CASHKGSTDTQYF.

This chain connects TRBV5-4 to TRBJ2-1, with 13 nucleotides matching TRBD2. CDR1 SGHNT and CDR2 YYREEE come from the germline V gene (reference sequence). The V gene end was trimmed by 1 base and the J gene end by 2 bases; junction bases not matched to a gene: 3. The CDR3 sequence is 17 residues long. The CDR3 region has the DNA TGTGCCAGCAGCTTGCCAGGACTAGCGGGAGCCTACAATGAGCAGTTCTTC. Translating gives CASSLPGLAGAYNEQFF.

This clone was seen once. The CDR3 DNA reads as TGCGCCAGCAGCCAAGAAGGGGCCAACACCATATATTTT. Protein: CASSQEGANTIYF. The chain is built from TRBV4-3 and TRBJ1-3; tentatively, D is TRBD1 (5 bases). V lost 0 bases, J lost 7 bases, and 7 bases lay in between. Germline lookup yields CDR1 LGHNA and CDR2 YSLEER. The CDR3 runs 13 residues.

The chain recombines TRBV4-1 with TRBJ1-5; D uncertain. Germline V CDR1 and CDR2: MGHRA, YSYEKL. V was trimmed by 0 bases and J by 6 bases, leaving 12 bases between them. This CDR3 has 15 amino acids. The CDR3 reads CASSQDSLGFQPQHF. The CDR3 nucleotides read TGCGCCAGCAGCCAAGATAGCCTCGGATTTCAGCCCCAGCATTTT.

This clone was seen once. V is TRBV7-2 and J is TRBJ1-5, with D uncertain. V lost 3 bases, J lost 7 bases, and 7 bases lay in between. The CDR3 length is 12 residues. Germline V gene lookup returns CDR1 SGHTA and CDR2 FQGNSA. This CDR3 is CASSFAGQPQHF. The CDR3 nucleotides are TGTGCCAGCAGCTTCGCGGGGCAGCCCCAGCATTTT.

The V call is TRBV7-9, the J call TRBJ1-1; 8 bases align to TRBD1. The V gene end was trimmed by 4 bases and the J gene end by 11 bases; junction bases not matched to a gene: 15. CDR3 length equals 15 residues. Germline CDR1 SEHNR, CDR2 FQNEAQ (reference sequence). The CDR3, as DNA: TGTGCCAGCAGCTCCTACTCCGACAGGGGATTAGCGGCTTTCTTT. Translating gives CASSSYSDRGLAAFF.

This clone occurred once. This sequence joins TRBV29-1 and TRBJ2-2; 10 bases are a match to TRBD2. Germline lookup yields CDR1 SQVTM and CDR2 ANQGSEA. The CDR3 is made up of 13 amino acids. The DNA for the CDR3 is TGCAGTGTGGAGATAGCGGGAGGATGGGAGCTGTTTTTT. It specifies CSVEIAGGWELFF.

This clone was recorded a few times. This rearrangement joins TRBV2 to TRBJ1-4; D not certain. CDR1 is SNHLY and CDR2 is FYNNEI in the germline V gene. Trimming took off 6 bases at V and 3 bases at J, with 11 bases between the two ends. This CDR3 spans 14 amino acids. CDR3 sequence: CASREGRANEKLFF. In DNA form, the CDR3 reads TGTGCCAGCAGAGAGGGTCGGGCTAATGAAAAACTGTTTTTT.

The chain uses TRBV28 and TRBJ2-7, with D possibly TRBD1 on 6 matching bases. Germline CDR1 reads MDHEN; CDR2 reads SYDVKM. The CDR3 length is 12 residues. V was trimmed by 3 bases and J by 8 bases, leaving 11 bases between them. The DNA for the CDR3 is TGTGCCAGCAGTTTTGGCCAGGGGCAGCAGTACTTC. It yields the protein CASSFGQGQQYF.